Listed below are T cell receptor beta chains from one sample, sequenced in a study of blood T cell repertoires in COVID-19. The method was immunoSEQ multiplex PCR; TCRdb's version includes in-frame clones alone and lacks a portion of them. The repertoire consists of approximately 140,000 clones, with approximately 88% occurring once and the leading ten covering around 5.5%. Specimen: PBMCs or T cells enriched from blood (not recorded which). The source is a middle-aged man with acute COVID-19. The CDR3 runs from the conserved cysteine through the conserved F or W. D genes are given only for firm matches. Only part of the rows carry a size: once, few, many, or a class if the clone is expanded.

. TRBJ2-5 TRBV5-4 . TGTGCCAGCAGCTCTACGGGGGAGACCCAGTACTTC CASSSTGETQYF
. TRBJ2-7 TRBV11-2 TRBD1 TGTGCCAGCAGCTTAGGGCGGTTCGGACAGGGAGTTTGGGAGCAGTACTTC CASSLGRFGQGVWEQYF
. TRBJ2-7 TRBV9 TRBD1 TGTGCCAGCAGCCCCGCGGGACAGGGCTACGAGCAGTACTTC CASSPAGQGYEQYF
. TRBJ2-1 TRBV6-2/TRBV6-3 . TGTGCCAGCAGTTACGGAGGGGGCGATGAGCAGTTCTTC CASSYGGGDEQFF
. TRBJ2-7 TRBV27 . TGTGCCAGCGGGACGCGGGACAGCACCTACGAGCAGTACTTC CASGTRDSTYEQYF
. TRBJ2-1 TRBV5-8 . TGTGCCAGCAGCTTAGGTATTATCGGGGGCAATGAGCAGTTCTTC CASSLGIIGGNEQFF
. TRBJ2-2 TRBV28 . TGTGCCAGCACAGTGGCGGAGGGAGTGGGCACCGGGGAGCTGTTTTTT CASTVAEGVGTGELFF
. TRBJ2-2 TRBV5-1 . TGCGCCAGCAGCCCCCGGAGCCAACAGGGCGCCGGGGAGCTGTTTTTT CASSPRSQQGAGELFF
. TRBJ2-7 TRBV23-1 . TGCGCCAGCAGTCAATGTCGGGGTAAAAGCCCTGGCTACGAGCAGTACTTC CASSQCRGKSPGYEQYF
. TRBJ1-2 TRBV9 . TGTGCCAGCAGCCACGCGGGCGGTGGCTACACCTTC CASSHAGGGYTF
. TRBJ2-1 TRBV14 . TGTGCCAGCAGCCCGGGACTGGCTTCCTACAATGAGCAGTTCTTC CASSPGLASYNEQFF
. TRBJ1-6 TRBV6-5 TRBD1 TGTGCCAGCAGTTTGACAGGGTTTCGGGATTCACCCCTCCACTTT CASSLTGFRDSPLHF
. TRBJ2-3 TRBV6-5 . TGTGCCAGCAGTTCAGCGGGAGATACGCAGTATTTT CASSSAGDTQYF
. TRBJ2-7 TRBV28 TRBD1 TGTGCCAGCAGAGGACAGGGGGAGTACGAGCAGTACTTC CASRGQGEYEQYF
. TRBJ1-1 TRBV28 . TGTGCCAGCAGTCTGGGGGGGGACACTGAAGCTTTCTTT CASSLGGDTEAFF
. TRBJ1-2 TRBV18 TRBD1 TGTGCCAGCTCACCTAATCCAGACAGGGATTCCTATGGCTACACCTTC CASSPNPDRDSYGYTF
few TRBJ1-1 TRBV11-2 TRBD1 TGTGCCAGCAGCTTAGATAGCAGGGGGTTTCAAGCTTTCTTT CASSLDSRGFQAFF
. TRBJ1-2 TRBV28 TRBD1 TGTGCCAGCACCCCCCTGGAGACAGGGAGTGGTGGCTACACCTTC CASTPLETGSGGYTF
. TRBJ2-1 TRBV7-6 . TGTGCCAGCAGCTTAGTCTCCAGGGGGGACAATGAGCAGTTCTTC CASSLVSRGDNEQFF
. TRBJ2-2 TRBV6-2/TRBV6-3 . TGTGCCAGCAGCCCCGGGAGGAACACCGGGGAGCTGTTTTTT CASSPGRNTGELFF
once TRBJ2-5 TRBV29-1 TRBD2 TGCAGCACCCTAGCGGTAGAGACCCAGTACTTC CSTLAVETQYF
. TRBJ1-6 TRBV5-4 TRBD1 TGTGCCAGCAGCTTCGGGACAGGGCCTTCACCCCTCCACTTT CASSFGTGPSPLHF
few TRBJ2-7 TRBV30 . TGTGCCTGGAGCCTAGACCGGGAAACTATGGAGCAGTACTTC CAWSLDRETMEQYF
. TRBJ2-3 TRBV6-2/TRBV6-3 . TGTGCCAGCAGTTCCCGTTTTCAGGCCACAGATACGCAGTATTTT CASSSRFQATDTQYF
many TRBJ2-7 TRBV27 TRBD1 TGTGCCACCCTCCTTAGCCGGGACAGCCCGTACGAGCAGTACTTC CATLLSRDSPYEQYF
. TRBJ1-4 TRBV19 . TGTGCCAGTAGTAGCCAGGGAGGGGATGAAAAACTGTTTTTT CASSSQGGDEKLFF
. TRBJ1-1 TRBV5-1 TRBD1 TGCGCCAGCACCCTTAACGTGGGGACAGGGATAGTCACTGAAGCTTTCTTT CASTLNVGTGIVTEAFF
. TRBJ2-1 TRBV10-3 TRBD1 TGTGCCACCCGGACAGGCCCCGCAGGGTCCTACAATGAGCAGTTCTTC CATRTGPAGSYNEQFF
. TRBJ1-6 TRBV27 . TGTGCCAGCAGTTTAGAGATTTATTCACCCCTCCACTTT CASSLEIYSPLHF
. TRBJ2-6 TRBV2 . TGTGCCAGCAGCCTTTACGATACAGGGGCCAACGTCCTGACTTTC CASSLYDTGANVLTF
. TRBJ1-3 TRBV9 . TGTGCCAGCAGCGTAGACGGCAGGTCACGCTCTGGAAACACCATATATTTT CASSVDGRSRSGNTIYF
. TRBJ2-1 TRBV10-3 . TGTGCCATCAGTGTTAGGAGGGAGGGGGTGAATGAGCAGTTCTTC CAISVRREGVNEQFF
once TRBJ2-5 TRBV27 . TGTGCCAGCAGTTGGGGATTGGGCGGGGAGACCCAGTACTTC CASSWGLGGETQYF
once TRBJ1-5 TRBV6-5 TRBD1 TGTGCCAGCAGTCTGGACAGGATCAATCAGCCCCAGCATTTT CASSLDRINQPQHF
. TRBJ1-2 TRBV5-4 . TGTGCCAGCAGCGGGACCGGGGGGATTGGCTATGGCTACACCTTC CASSGTGGIGYGYTF
. TRBJ2-5 TRBV6-5 TRBD2 TGTGCCAGCGGACTAGTCCAAGGGGAGACCCAGTACTTC CASGLVQGETQYF
. TRBJ2-7 TRBV16 . TGTGCCAGCAGCCAATCGGGAGAGGATTTGCAGTACTTC CASSQSGEDLQYF
. TRBJ2-2 TRBV14 . TGTGCCAGCAGCAGGGCGGGTTACACCGGGGAGCTGTTTTTT CASSRAGYTGELFF
. TRBJ1-5 TRBV28 TRBD1 TGTGCCAGCAGTGCTCTAGATCAGGGGGCAGGTCAGCCCCAGCATTTT CASSALDQGAGQPQHF
. TRBJ2-2 TRBV18 . TGTGCCAGCTCACCATCCCCGGAGGTCACCGGGGAGCTGTTTTTT CASSPSPEVTGELFF
few TRBJ2-5 TRBV4-1 . TGCGCCAGCAGCCAAGAACAACATTGGAGGGAGACCCAGTACTTC CASSQEQHWRETQYF
. TRBJ1-3 TRBV15 . TGTGCCACCAGCAGCCGCACAGGCCCCGGAAACACCATATATTTT CATSSRTGPGNTIYF
. TRBJ2-1 TRBV28 TRBD2 TGTGCCAGCAGTTTGCAGGCGGGGGGAAACTACAATGAGCAGTTCTTC CASSLQAGGNYNEQFF
. TRBJ2-1 TRBV19 . TGTGCCACATATGACCGGGGGACTGCTTTCTTC CATYDRGTAFF
. TRBJ1-5 TRBV24-1 TRBD1 TGTGCCACCAGTGCCTCGGGACAGGGCCTCAATCAGCCCCAGCATTTT CATSASGQGLNQPQHF
. TRBJ1-1 TRBV12-3/TRBV12-4 . TGTGCCAGCAGTTCAGACTTGAACACTGAAGCTTTCTTT CASSSDLNTEAFF
. TRBJ2-7 TRBV5-1 TRBD2 TGCGCCAGCAGGCTTACTAGCGGGTCATCCTACGAGCAGTACTTC CASRLTSGSSYEQYF
. TRBJ2-4 TRBV10-3 . TGTGCCATCAGTGAGTCACCGACAGAGCGCATTAACAAAAACATTCAGTACTTC CAISESPTERINKNIQYF
few TRBJ2-7 TRBV6-2/TRBV6-3 . TGTGCCAGCAGTTACTCCGGGGTGGCGGACTACGAGCAGTACTTC CASSYSGVADYEQYF
. TRBJ1-5 TRBV28 TRBD1 TGTGCCAGCAGTGCGCCCGGGACAGCGTCAAGGCCCCAGCATTTT CASSAPGTASRPQHF
. TRBJ1-1 TRBV5-6 TRBD1 TGTGCCAGCAGCTTACCAGGGGGGTACACTGAAGCTTTCTTT CASSLPGGYTEAFF
. TRBJ2-2 TRBV4-3 TRBD1 TGCGCCAGCAGCCAAGACGGTTCCGGGACAGGGGTTAGTACCGGGGAGCTGTTTTTT CASSQDGSGTGVSTGELFF